This T cell receptor beta chain was sequenced for a study of T cell repertoires in cytomegalovirus infection. Study summary: The public TCR beta signatures pointed to both CMV infection and matching HLA type.

Each CDR3 protein gets one entry after TCRdb re-called the reads with MiXCR. This table holds about 190,000 distinct CDR3 sequences, 9.5% found once. Points on this clonotype: Its cognate antigen is unknown.

Study results and caveats: CMV carriers having the relevant HLA were flagged by cumulative public TCR beta family frequency. Across the ex vivo response, the dominant clonotypes were HLA-C-restricted CMV-specific TCR beta clonotypes.

This sequence was found in a human donor in good health (CMV status not recorded). Some clones in this sample may be carry-over from other donors' samples. Source material: PBMCs.

DNA of the CDR3: TGTGCCAGCAGCTTAACTCTCTTATACGAGCAGTACTTC. Its protein product is CASSLTLLYEQYF. The V call is TRBV11-2, the J call TRBJ2-7, with no clear D. V gave up 2 bases and J gave up 4 bases, with 9 bases separating them. Germline CDR1 SGHAT, CDR2 FQNNGV. The CDR3 covers 13 residues.